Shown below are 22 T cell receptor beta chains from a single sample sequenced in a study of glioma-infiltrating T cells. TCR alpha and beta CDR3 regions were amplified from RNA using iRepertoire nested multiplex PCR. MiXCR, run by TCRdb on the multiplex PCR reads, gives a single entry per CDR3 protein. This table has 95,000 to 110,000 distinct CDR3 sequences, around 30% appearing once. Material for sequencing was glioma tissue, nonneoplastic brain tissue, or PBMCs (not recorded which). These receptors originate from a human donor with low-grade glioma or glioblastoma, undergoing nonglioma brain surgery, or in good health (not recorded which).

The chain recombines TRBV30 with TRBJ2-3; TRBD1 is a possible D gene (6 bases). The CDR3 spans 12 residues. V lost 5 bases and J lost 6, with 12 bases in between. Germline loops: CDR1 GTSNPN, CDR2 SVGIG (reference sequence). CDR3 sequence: CAWGTMFDTQYF. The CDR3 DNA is TGTGCCTGGGGGACAATGTTCGATACGCAGTATTTT.

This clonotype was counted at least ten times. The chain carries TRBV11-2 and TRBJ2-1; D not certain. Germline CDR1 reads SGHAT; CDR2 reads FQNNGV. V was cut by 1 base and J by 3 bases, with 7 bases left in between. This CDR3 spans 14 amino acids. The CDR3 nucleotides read TGTGCCAGCAGCTTAGGGGTGAACTACAATGAGCAGTTCTTC. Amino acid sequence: CASSLGVNYNEQFF.

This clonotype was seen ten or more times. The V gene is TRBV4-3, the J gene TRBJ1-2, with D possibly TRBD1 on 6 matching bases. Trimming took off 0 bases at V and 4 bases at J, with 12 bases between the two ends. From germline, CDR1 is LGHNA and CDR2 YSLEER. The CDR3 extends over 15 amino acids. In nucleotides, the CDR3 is TGCGCCAGCAGCCAAGACAGGGGTGAACCCTATGGCTACACCTTC. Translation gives CASSQDRGEPYGYTF.

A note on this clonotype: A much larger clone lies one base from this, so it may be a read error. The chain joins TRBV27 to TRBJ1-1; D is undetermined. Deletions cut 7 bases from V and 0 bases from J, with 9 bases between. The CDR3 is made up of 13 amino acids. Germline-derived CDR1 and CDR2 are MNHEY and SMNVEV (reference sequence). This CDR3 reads CASTRALNTEAFF. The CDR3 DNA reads TGTGCCAGCACCCGGGCGTTGAACACTGAAGCTTTCTTT.

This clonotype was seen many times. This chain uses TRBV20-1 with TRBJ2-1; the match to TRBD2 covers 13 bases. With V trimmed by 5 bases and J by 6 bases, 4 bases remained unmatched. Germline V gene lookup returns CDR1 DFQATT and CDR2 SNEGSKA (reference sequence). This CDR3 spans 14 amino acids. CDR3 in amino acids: CSAVLAGGLNEQFF. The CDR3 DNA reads TGCAGTGCTGTACTAGCGGGGGGGCTCAATGAGCAGTTCTTC.

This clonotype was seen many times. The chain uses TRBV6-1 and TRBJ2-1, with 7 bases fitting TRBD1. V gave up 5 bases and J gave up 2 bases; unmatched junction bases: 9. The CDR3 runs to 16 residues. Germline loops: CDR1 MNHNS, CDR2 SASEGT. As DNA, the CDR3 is TGTGCCAGCAGTTTCCCACAGGGGACGACCTACAATGAGCAGTTCTTC. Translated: CASSFPQGTTYNEQFF.

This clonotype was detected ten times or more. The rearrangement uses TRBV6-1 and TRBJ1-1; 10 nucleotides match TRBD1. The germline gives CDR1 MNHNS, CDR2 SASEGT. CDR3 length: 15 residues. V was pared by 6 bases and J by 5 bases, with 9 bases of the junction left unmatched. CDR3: CASRSRQGAETEAFF. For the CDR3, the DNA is TGTGCCAGCAGGTCACGACAGGGGGCTGAGACTGAAGCTTTCTTT.

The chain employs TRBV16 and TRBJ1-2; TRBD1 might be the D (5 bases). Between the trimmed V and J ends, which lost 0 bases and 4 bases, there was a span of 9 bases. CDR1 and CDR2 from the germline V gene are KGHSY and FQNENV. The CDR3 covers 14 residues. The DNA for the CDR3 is TGTGCCAGCAGCCAATCGCAGGGCGCCTATGGCTACACCTTC. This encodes CASSQSQGAYGYTF.

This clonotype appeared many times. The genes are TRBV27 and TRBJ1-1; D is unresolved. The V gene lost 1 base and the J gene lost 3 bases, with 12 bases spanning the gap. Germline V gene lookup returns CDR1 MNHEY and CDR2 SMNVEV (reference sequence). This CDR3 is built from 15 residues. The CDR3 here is CASSLFEVKDTEAFF. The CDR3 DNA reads TGTGCCAGCAGTTTATTCGAAGTGAAGGACACTGAAGCTTTCTTT.

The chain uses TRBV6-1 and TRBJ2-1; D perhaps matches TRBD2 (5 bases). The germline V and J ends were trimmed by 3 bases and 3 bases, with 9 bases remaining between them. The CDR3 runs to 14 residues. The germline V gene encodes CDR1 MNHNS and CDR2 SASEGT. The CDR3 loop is CASSDPGVYNEQFF. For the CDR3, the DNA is TGTGCCAGCAGTGACCCCGGGGTCTACAATGAGCAGTTCTTC.

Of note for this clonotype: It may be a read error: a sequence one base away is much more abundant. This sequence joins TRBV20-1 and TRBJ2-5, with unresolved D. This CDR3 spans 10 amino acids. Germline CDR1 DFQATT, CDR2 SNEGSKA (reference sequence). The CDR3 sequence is CNARWETQYF. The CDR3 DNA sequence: TGCAATGCTAGGTGGGAGACCCAGTACTTC.

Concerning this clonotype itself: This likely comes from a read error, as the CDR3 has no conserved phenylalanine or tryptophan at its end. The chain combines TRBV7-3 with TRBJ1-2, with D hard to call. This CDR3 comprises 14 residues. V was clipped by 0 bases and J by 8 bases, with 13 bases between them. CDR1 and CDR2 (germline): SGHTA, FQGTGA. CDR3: CASSLTPDTGGYTS. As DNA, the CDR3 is TGTGCCAGCAGCTTAACACCAGACACGGGCGGCTACACCTCC.

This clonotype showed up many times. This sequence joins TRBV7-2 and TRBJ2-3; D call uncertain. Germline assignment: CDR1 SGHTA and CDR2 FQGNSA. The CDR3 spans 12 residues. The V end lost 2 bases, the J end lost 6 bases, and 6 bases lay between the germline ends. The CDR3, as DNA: TGTGCCAGCAGCTTATATCTCGATACGCAGTATTTT. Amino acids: CASSLYLDTQYF.

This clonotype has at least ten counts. The CDR3 spells CASSDPLAGRDNEQFF. The DNA for the CDR3 is TGTGCCAGCAGTGACCCCCTAGCGGGAAGAGATAATGAGCAGTTCTTC. This rearrangement joins TRBV25-1 to TRBJ2-1; 9 bases are shared with TRBD2. The junction had 10 bases not matched to a gene; V was cut back by 3 bases and J by 7 bases. Germline-derived CDR1 and CDR2 are MGHDK and SYGVNS. The CDR3 sequence is 16 residues long.

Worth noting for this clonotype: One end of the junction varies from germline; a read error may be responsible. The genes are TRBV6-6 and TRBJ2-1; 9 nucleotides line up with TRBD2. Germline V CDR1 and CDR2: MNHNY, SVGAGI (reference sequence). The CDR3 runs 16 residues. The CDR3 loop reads CASNYWRRGGPNEQFF. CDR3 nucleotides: TGTGCCAGCAATTACTGGAGGCGGGGGGGCCCCAATGAGCAGTTCTTC.

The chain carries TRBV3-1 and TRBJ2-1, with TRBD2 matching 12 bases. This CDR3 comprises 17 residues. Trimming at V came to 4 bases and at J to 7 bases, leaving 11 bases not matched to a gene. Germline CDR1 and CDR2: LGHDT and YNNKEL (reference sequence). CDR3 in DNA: TGTGCCAGCAGCCCGTTCTCGGGACTAGCGGGTAGGAATGAGCAGTTCTTC. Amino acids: CASSPFSGLAGRNEQFF.

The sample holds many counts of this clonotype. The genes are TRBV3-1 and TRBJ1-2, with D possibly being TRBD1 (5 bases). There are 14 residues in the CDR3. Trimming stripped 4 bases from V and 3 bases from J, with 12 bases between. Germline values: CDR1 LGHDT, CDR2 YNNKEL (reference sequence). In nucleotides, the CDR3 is TGTGCCAGCAGCCCCTCCGGGACCCACTATGGCTACACCTTC. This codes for CASSPSGTHYGYTF.

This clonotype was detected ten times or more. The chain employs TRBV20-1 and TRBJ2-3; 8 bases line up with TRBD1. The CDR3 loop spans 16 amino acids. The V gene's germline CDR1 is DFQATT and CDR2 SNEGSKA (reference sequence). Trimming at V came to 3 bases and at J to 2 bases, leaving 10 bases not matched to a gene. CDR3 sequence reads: CSASPSRTGITDTQYF. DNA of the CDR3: TGCAGTGCTAGCCCTTCTCGGACAGGGATCACAGATACGCAGTATTTT.

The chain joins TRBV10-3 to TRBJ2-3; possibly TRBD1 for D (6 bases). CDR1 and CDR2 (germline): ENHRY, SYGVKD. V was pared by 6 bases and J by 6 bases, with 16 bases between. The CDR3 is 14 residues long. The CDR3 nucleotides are TGTGCCATCAGCCGGGACATGGGTAGGGATACGCAGTATTTT. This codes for CAISRDMGRDTQYF.

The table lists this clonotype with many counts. The CDR3, as DNA: TGTGCCAGCAATTCCGGGCGACCGCTTTCACCCCTCCACTTT. The encoded protein is CASNSGRPLSPLHF. The chain recombines TRBV6-1 with TRBJ1-6; D unresolved. V dropped 7 bases and J dropped 9 bases, with 16 bases sitting between them. CDR1 MNHNS and CDR2 SASEGT come from the germline V gene. There are 14 residues in the CDR3.

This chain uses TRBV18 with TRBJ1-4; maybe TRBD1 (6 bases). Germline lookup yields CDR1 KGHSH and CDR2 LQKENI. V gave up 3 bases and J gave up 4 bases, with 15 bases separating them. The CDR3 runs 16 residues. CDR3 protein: CASSPSIGTLNEKLFF. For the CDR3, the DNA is TGTGCCAGCTCACCGTCTATCGGGACACTTAATGAAAAACTGTTTTTT.

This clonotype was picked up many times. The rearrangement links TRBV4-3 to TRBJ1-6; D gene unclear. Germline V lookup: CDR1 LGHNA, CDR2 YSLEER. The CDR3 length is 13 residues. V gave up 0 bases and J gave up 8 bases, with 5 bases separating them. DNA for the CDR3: TGCGCCAGCAGCCAAGATTGGGATTCACCCCTCCACTTT. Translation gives CASSQDWDSPLHF.